This TCR beta chain was sequenced in a study of blood T cell repertoires in COVID-19. Study-level information: Sites in the United States, Italy and Spain provided acute and convalescent COVID-19 samples.

The Seattle patients joined while their infection was active and were tracked longitudinally afterward. Per the study methods: Amplification from reference gene primers served as the basis for estimated nucleated cell counts. Sequencing used immunoSEQ multiplex PCR; TCRdb keeps in-frame clones, though not all of them. The DNA was the basis for D and trimming; V, J and clone size are from that table. Among approximately 250,000 clones listed, about 90% were seen once. J was trimmed by 2 bases and V by 4 bases; bases with no gene match: 4. The CDR3 spans 14 residues. Germline-derived CDR1 and CDR2 are MNHNY and SVGAGI (reference sequence).

Sample: peripheral blood. The source of this sequence is a man aged 25 to 40 with COVID-19, enrolled during active disease. The chain employs TRBV6-6 and TRBJ2-5; TRBD1 agrees at 7 bases. The CDR3, as DNA: TGTGCCAGCAGTTTACCGGACAGGCAAGAGACCCAGTACTTC. The encoded protein is CASSLPDRQETQYF.